A selection of T cell receptor beta chains follows, all from one sample in a study of T cells in localized non-small cell lung cancer. Measured with immunoSEQ multiplex PCR; TCRdb has only the in-frame clones, and not every one. The sample yields some 3,300 clones, roughly 32% seen once. This sample comprised lung tumor tissue, obtained before any cancer treatment. The receptors shown here come from a female donor older than 55 with stage I lung adenocarcinoma. Each CDR3 is given with its conserved first and last residue. D genes are given only for firm matches. Size is stated for part of the rows, as once, few or many counts, or as a class when the clone is expanded.

size,V,J,D,CDR3,DNA
-,TRBV12-5,TRBJ2-2,TRBD1,CASGWDRETGELFF,TGTGCTAGTGGTTGGGACAGGGAGACCGGGGAGCTGTTTTTT
few,TRBV6-8,TRBJ2-7,TRBD1,CASRLQGVPYEQYF,TGTGCCAGCAGACTCCAGGGGGTGCCCTACGAGCAGTACTTC
few,TRBV11-3,TRBJ1-6,-,CASSLDRNNSPLHF,TGTGCCAGCAGCTTGGACAGAAATAATTCACCCCTCCACTTT
few,TRBV11-3,TRBJ2-1,-,CASSFWSVSGNEQFF,TGTGCCAGCAGCTTTTGGTCGGTTTCGGGCAATGAGCAGTTCTTC
few,TRBV11-3,TRBJ1-5,TRBD1,CASSLGTGSRQPQHF,TGTGCCAGCAGCTTAGGGACAGGGTCAAGACAGCCCCAGCATTTT
few,TRBV11-3,TRBJ1-6,-,CASSLGQDNSPLHF,TGTGCCAGCAGCTTAGGACAGGATAATTCACCCCTCCACTTT
few,TRBV19,TRBJ2-3,TRBD1,CASSSGTGHDTQYF,TGTGCCAGTAGCTCCGGGACAGGGCACGATACGCAGTATTTT
-,TRBV12-5,TRBJ2-7,TRBD2,CASTSGAYEQYF,TGTGCCAGCACTAGCGGGGCCTACGAGCAGTACTTC
-,TRBV25-1,TRBJ2-5,-,CASSDPPRGGRETQYF,TGTGCCAGCAGTGATCCTCCCCGAGGGGGGCGAGAGACCCAGTACTTC
few,TRBV30,TRBJ2-1,-,CAWSVHGGGEQFF,TGTGCCTGGAGTGTACACGGGGGAGGTGAGCAGTTCTTC
once,TRBV29-1,TRBJ2-1,TRBD1,CSVIKGTGAYNEQFF,TGCAGCGTTATAAAAGGGACAGGGGCATACAATGAGCAGTTCTTC
-,TRBV7-7,TRBJ2-2,-,CASSFSLNTGELFF,TGTGCCAGCAGCTTCTCTCTGAACACCGGGGAGCTGTTTTTT
-,TRBV5-1,TRBJ2-6,TRBD1,CASSLDGTGISGANVLTF,TGCGCCAGCAGCTTGGACGGGACAGGGATCTCTGGGGCCAACGTCCTGACTTTC
few,TRBV6-8,TRBJ2-6,-,CASRGAASSGANVLTF,TGTGCCAGCAGGGGGGCCGCAAGCTCTGGGGCCAACGTCCTGACTTTC
few,TRBV6-8,TRBJ2-7,TRBD1,CASKGGQGPYEQYF,TGTGCCAGCAAGGGGGGACAGGGGCCCTACGAGCAGTACTTC
once,TRBV5-1,TRBJ2-7,TRBD1,CASKDGTVSYEQYF,TGCGCCAGCAAGGACGGGACAGTCTCCTACGAGCAGTACTTC
-,TRBV29-1,TRBJ2-7,TRBD1,CSVVRDTGANEQYF,TGCAGCGTTGTGAGGGATACAGGGGCCAACGAGCAGTACTTC
once,TRBV18,TRBJ2-7,-,CASSPPVGTGLYEQYF,TGTGCCAGCTCACCACCGGTGGGAACAGGGCTATACGAGCAGTACTTC
medium-sized,TRBV4-1,TRBJ1-4,TRBD1,CASSQSGQVNEKLFF,TGCGCCAGCAGCCAATCGGGACAGGTAAATGAAAAACTGTTTTTT
-,TRBV10-1,TRBJ2-3,-,CASSDPGLGTDTQYF,TGCGCCAGCAGTGATCCAGGTTTAGGCACAGATACGCAGTATTTT
-,TRBV5-1,TRBJ1-5,-,CASSLGGSNQPQHF,TGCGCCAGCAGCTTGGGGGGGAGCAATCAGCCCCAGCATTTT
-,TRBV29-1,TRBJ1-1,-,CSATQQGINTEAFF,TGCAGCGCTACACAACAGGGAATAAACACTGAAGCTTTCTTT
-,TRBV19,TRBJ2-7,TRBD2,CASSMGAGPRSYEQYF,TGTGCCAGTAGTATGGGAGCGGGGCCCCGCTCCTACGAGCAGTACTTC
-,TRBV9,TRBJ2-5,TRBD1,CASGRTGETQYF,TGTGCCAGCGGTAGGACAGGGGAGACCCAGTACTTC
few,TRBV29-1,TRBJ1-1,TRBD1,CSVVPNRGTEAFF,TGCAGCGTTGTCCCCAACAGGGGGACTGAAGCTTTCTTT
few,TRBV6-8,TRBJ1-6,-,CASRQNTGSPLHF,TGTGCCAGCAGACAGAATACGGGATCACCCCTCCACTTT
few,TRBV27,TRBJ2-2,-,CASSLRRWYTGELFF,TGTGCCAGCAGTTTACGAAGGTGGTACACCGGGGAGCTGTTTTTT